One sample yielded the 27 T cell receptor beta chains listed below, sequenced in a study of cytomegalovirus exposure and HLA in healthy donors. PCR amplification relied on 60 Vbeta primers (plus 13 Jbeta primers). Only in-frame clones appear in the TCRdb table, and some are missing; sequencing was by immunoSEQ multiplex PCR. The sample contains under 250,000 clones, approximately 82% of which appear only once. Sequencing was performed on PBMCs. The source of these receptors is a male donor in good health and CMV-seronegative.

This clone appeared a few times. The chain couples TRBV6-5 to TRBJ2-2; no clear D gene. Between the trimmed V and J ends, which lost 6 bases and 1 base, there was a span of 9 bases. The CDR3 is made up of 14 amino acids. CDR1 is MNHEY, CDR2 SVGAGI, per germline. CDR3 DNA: TGTGCCAGCAGGAGAGTACGGAACACCGGGGAGCTGTTTTTT. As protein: CASRRVRNTGELFF.

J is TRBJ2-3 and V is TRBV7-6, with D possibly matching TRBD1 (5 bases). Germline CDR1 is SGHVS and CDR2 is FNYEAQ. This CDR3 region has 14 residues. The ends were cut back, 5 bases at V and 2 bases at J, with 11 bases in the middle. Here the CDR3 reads CASSPSTATDTQYF. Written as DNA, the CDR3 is TGTGCCAGCAGCCCTTCGACAGCCACAGATACGCAGTATTTT.

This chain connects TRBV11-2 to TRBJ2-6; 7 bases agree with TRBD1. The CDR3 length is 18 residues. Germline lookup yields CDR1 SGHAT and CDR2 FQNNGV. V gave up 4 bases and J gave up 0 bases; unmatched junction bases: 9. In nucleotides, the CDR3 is TGTGCCAGCAGCTACCGGACAGGAGCGGTCTCTGGGGCCAACGTCCTGACTTTC. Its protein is CASSYRTGAVSGANVLTF.

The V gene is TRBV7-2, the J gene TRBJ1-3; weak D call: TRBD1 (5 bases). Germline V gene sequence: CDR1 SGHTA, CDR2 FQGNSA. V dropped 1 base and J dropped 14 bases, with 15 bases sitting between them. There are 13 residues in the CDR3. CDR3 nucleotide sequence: TGTGCCAGCAGCTTAGTTATGGCATCGGGGGTATATTTT. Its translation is CASSLVMASGVYF.

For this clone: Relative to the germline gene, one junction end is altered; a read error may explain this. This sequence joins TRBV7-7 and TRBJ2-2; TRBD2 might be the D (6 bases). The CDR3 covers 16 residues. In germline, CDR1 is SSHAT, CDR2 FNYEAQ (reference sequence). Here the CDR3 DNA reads TGTGCTAGCAGCCCCAACGGCGGAGGGTTGGACGGGGAGCTGTTTTTT. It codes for CASSPNGGGLDGELFF.

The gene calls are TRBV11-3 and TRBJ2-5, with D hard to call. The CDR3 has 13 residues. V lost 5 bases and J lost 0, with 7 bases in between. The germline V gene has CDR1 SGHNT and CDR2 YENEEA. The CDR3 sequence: CASSPTHQETQYF. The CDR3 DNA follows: TGTGCCAGCAGCCCGACACACCAAGAGACCCAGTACTTC. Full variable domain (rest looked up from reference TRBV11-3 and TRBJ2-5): EAGVVQSPRYKIIEKKQPVAFWCNPISGHNTLYWYLQNLGQGPELLIRYENEEAVDDSQLPKDRFSAERLKGVDSTLKIQPAELGDSAVYLCASSPTHQETQYFGPGTRLLVL.

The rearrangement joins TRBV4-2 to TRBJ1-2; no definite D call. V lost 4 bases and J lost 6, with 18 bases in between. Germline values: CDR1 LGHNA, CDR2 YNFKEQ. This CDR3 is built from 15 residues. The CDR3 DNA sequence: TGTGCCAGCAGCCCGTTAGAGGTTCGGAAGGATGGCTACACCTTC. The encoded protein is CASSPLEVRKDGYTF.

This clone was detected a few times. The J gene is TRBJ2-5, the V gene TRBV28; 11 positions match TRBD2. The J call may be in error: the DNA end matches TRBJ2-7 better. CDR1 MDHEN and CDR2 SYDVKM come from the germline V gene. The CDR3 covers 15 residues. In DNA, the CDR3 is TGTGCCAGCAGGGGGGGACTAGCGGCTGCCTACGAGCAGTACTTC. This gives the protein CASRGGLAAAYEQYF.

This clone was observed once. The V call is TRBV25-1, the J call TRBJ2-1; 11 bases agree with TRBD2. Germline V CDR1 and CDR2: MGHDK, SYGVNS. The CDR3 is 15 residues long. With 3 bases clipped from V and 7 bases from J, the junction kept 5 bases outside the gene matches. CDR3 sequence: CASSEPTSGRNEQFF. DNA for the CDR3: TGTGCCAGCAGTGAGCCTACTAGCGGGAGAAATGAGCAGTTCTTC.

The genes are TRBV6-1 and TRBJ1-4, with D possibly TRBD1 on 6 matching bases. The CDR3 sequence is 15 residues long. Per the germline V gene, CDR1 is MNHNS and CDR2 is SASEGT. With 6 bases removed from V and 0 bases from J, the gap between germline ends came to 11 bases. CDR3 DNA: TGTGCCAGCAGAAAGGACAGATCAACTAATGAAAAACTGTTTTTT. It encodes CASRKDRSTNEKLFF.

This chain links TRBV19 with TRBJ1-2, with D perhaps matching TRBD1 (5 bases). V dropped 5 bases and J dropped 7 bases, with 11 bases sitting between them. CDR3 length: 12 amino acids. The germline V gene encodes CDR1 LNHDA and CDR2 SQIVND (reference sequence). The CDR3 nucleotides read TGTGCCAGTAGTCCCCGACAGACTGGCTACACCTTC. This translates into CASSPRQTGYTF. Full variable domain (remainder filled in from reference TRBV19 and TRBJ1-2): DGGITQSPKYLFRKEGQNVTLSCEQNLNHDAMYWYRQDPGQGLRLIYYSQIVNDFQKGDIAEGYSVSREKKESFPLTVTSAQKNPTAFYLCASSPRQTGYTFGSGTRLTVV.

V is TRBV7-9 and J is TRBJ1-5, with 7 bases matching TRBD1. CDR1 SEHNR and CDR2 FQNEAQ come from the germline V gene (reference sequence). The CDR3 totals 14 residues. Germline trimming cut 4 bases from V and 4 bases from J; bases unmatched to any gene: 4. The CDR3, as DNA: TGTGCCAGCAGCTCCGGGACAGCGAATCAGCCCCAGCATTTT. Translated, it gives CASSSGTANQPQHF.

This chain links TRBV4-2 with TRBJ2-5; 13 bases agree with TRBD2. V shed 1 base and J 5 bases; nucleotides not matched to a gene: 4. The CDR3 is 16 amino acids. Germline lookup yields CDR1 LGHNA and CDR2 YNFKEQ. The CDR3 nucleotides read TGTGCCAGCAGCCAAGGGACTAGCGGGAGACGGGAGACCCAGTACTTC. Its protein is CASSQGTSGRRETQYF.

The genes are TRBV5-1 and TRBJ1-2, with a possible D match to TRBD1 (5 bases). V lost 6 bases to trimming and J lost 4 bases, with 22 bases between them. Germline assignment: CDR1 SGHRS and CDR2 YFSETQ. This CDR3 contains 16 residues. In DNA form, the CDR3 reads TGCGCCAGCAAACGGGGGGACCCCGGGGCCCCCTATGGCTACACCTTC. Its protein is CASKRGDPGAPYGYTF.

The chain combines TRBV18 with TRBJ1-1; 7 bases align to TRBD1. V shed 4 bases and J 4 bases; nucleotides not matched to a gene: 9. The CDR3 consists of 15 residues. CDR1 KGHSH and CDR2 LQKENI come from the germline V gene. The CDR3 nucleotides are TGTGCCAGCTCACGGAGGCGACAGGGCGGCACTGAAGCTTTCTTT. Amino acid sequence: CASSRRRQGGTEAFF.

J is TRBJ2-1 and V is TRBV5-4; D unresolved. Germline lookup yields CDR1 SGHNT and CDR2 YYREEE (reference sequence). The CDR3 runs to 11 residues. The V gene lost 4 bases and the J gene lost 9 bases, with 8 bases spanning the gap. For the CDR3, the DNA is TGTGCCAGCAGCCTAAACTCTGAGCAGTTCTTC. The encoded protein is CASSLNSEQFF.

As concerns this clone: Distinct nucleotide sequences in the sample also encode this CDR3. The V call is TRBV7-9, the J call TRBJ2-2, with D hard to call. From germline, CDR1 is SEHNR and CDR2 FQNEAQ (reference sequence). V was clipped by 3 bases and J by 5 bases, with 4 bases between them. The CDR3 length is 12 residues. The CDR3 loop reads CASSFSTGELFF. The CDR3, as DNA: TGTGCCAGCAGCTTTTCAACCGGGGAGCTGTTTTTT.

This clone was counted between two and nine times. The CDR3 loop is CSGGGPYEQYF. DNA for the CDR3: TGCAGCGGGGGGGGGCCCTACGAGCAGTACTTC. J is TRBJ2-7 and V is TRBV29-1; TRBD2 is a possible D gene (7 bases). V was cut by 7 bases and J by 2 bases, with 9 bases left in between. This CDR3 has 11 amino acids. Germline CDR1 is SQVTM and CDR2 is ANQGSEA.

CDR3 nucleotide sequence: TGTGCCAGTAGTATAGCGGGGAGTGGTACTGAAGCTTTCTTT. This encodes CASSIAGSGTEAFF. This sequence joins TRBV19 and TRBJ1-1; D is uncertain. CDR1 is LNHDA and CDR2 is SQIVND in the germline V gene (reference sequence). The CDR3 has 14 amino acids. The germline V and J ends were trimmed by 1 base and 5 bases, with 11 bases remaining between them. Using reference TRBV19 and TRBJ1-1 for the parts outside the CDR3, the full variable domain is DGGITQSPKYLFRKEGQNVTLSCEQNLNHDAMYWYRQDPGQGLRLIYYSQIVNDFQKGDIAEGYSVSREKKESFPLTVTSAQKNPTAFYLCASSIAGSGTEAFFGQGTRLTVV.

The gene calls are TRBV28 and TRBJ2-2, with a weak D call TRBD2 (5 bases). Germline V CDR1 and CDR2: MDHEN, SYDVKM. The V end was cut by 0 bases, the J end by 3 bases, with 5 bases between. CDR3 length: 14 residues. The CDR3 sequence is CASSLWGDTGELFF. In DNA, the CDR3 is TGTGCCAGCAGTTTATGGGGAGACACCGGGGAGCTGTTTTTT.

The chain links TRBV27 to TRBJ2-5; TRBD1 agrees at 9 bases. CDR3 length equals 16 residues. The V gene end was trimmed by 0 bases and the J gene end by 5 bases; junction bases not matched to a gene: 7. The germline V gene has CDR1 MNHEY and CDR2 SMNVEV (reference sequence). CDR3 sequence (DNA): TGTGCCAGCAGTTTATCGCGGACAGGGGAACGGGAGACCCAGTACTTC. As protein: CASSLSRTGERETQYF.

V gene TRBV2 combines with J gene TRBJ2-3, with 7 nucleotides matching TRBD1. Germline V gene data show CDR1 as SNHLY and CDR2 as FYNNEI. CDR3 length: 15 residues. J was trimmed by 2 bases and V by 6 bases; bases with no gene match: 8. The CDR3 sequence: CASSAGGQHTDTQYF. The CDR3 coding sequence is TGTGCCAGCAGCGCTGGGGGACAGCACACAGATACGCAGTATTTT.

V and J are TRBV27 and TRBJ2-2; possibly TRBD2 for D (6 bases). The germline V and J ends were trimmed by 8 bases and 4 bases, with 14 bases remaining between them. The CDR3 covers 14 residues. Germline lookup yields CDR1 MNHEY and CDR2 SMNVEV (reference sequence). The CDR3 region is CASRGGSSTGELFF. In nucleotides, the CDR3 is TGTGCCAGCCGAGGAGGGTCGAGCACCGGGGAGCTGTTTTTT.

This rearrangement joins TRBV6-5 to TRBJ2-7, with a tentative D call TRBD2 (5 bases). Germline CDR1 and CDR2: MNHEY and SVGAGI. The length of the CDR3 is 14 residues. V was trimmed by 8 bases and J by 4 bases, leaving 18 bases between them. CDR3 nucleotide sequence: TGTGCCAGCCAGAAAGGGAGAGGCATTTACGAGCAGTACTTC. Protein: CASQKGRGIYEQYF.

This chain's CDR3 is CASSLSRRTDTQYF. The CDR3 nucleotides are TGTGCCAGCAGCTTATCGCGCCGTACAGATACGCAGTATTTT. The chain carries TRBV11-2 and TRBJ2-3; D ambiguous. V was trimmed by 2 bases and J by 3 bases, leaving 9 bases between them. Germline V gives CDR1 SGHAT, CDR2 FQNNGV. There are 14 residues in the CDR3.

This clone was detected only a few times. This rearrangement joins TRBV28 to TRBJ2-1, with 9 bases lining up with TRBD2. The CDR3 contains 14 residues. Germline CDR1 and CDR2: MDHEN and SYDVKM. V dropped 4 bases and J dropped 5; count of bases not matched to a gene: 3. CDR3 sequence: CASSWVAGDNEQFF. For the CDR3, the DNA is TGTGCCAGCAGTTGGGTAGCGGGGGACAATGAGCAGTTCTTC.

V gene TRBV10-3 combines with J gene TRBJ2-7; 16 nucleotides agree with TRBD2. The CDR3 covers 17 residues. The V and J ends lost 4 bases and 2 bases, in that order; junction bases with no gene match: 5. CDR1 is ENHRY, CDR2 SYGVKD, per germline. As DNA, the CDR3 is TGTGCCATCAGTGGCGAGGGACTAGCGGGAGGGACCTACGAGCAGTACTTC. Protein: CAISGEGLAGGTYEQYF.